This passage covers 27 T cell receptor beta chains from one sample sequenced in a study of blood T cells in healthy people across ages. Combining a sample-barcoded 5' primer with a J-beta primer mix, a second PCR ran for roughly 7 to 12 cycles. MiXCR was run by TCRdb on the 5' RACE reads, yielding one entry per CDR3 protein. Of roughly 800,000 distinct CDR3 sequences in the sample, roughly 60% are singletons; the top ten hold 20% to 25%. What was sequenced was blood. The receptor set was obtained from a man aged 25 to 40 in good health.

The rearrangement links TRBV11-2 to TRBJ2-4; D not certain. V lost 0 bases to trimming and J lost 1 base, with 7 bases between them. CDR3 size: 15 residues. The germline V gene encodes CDR1 SGHAT and CDR2 FQNNGV. Here the CDR3 reads CASSLEYAAKNIQYF. The CDR3 region has the DNA TGTGCCAGCAGCTTAGAGTACGCGGCCAAAAACATTCAGTACTTC.

Points on this clonotype: This CDR3 fails to terminate in the conserved phenylalanine or tryptophan, so it likely reflects a read error. The chain links TRBV5-6 to TRBJ2-7; D unclear. CDR1 SGHDT and CDR2 YYEEEE come from the germline V gene. The ends were cut back, 4 bases at V and 0 bases at J, with 20 bases in the middle. The length of the CDR3 is 17 residues. This chain's CDR3 is CASSNWMGGFSSYEQYL. In DNA form, the CDR3 reads TGTGCCAGCAGCAATTGGATGGGTGGCTTTAGCTCCTACGAGCAGTACCTC.

This clonotype showed up just once. The junction and the germline gene differ at one end; a read error may be behind it. V is TRBV9 and J is TRBJ2-5; D might be TRBD2 (6 bases). The CDR3 runs to 14 residues. Looked up from germline, CDR1 is SGDLS and CDR2 is YYNGEE. DNA for the CDR3: TGTACCAGCAGCGTGGGACTTTTTAGTGAGACCCAGTACTTC. Its translation is CTSSVGLFSETQYF.

This clonotype was recorded at least ten times. V and J are TRBV6-1 and TRBJ2-2, with D perhaps assigned TRBD1 or TRBD2 (6 bases each). From germline, CDR1 is MNHNS and CDR2 SASEGT. The CDR3 runs to 16 residues. The V end was cut by 3 bases, the J end by 5 bases, with 16 bases between. The CDR3 nucleotides read TGTGCCAGCAGTGACGGGGGCCGGTATCTGACCGGGGAGCTGTTTTTT. Translating gives CASSDGGRYLTGELFF.

This clonotype was seen only a few times. The chain combines TRBV20-1 with TRBJ1-2; D is undetermined. Germline V gene sequence: CDR1 DFQATT, CDR2 SNEGSKA (reference sequence). Deletions cut 5 bases from V and 4 bases from J, with 11 bases between. The CDR3 consists of 12 residues. CDR3 amino acids: CSALIGSYGYTF. Written as DNA, the CDR3 is TGCAGTGCTTTGATCGGGTCCTATGGCTACACCTTC.

This chain uses TRBV5-1 with TRBJ2-3; D gene uncertain. The CDR3 length is 16 residues. The germline V gene has CDR1 SGHRS and CDR2 YFSETQ. Trimming took off 0 bases at V and 4 bases at J, with 15 bases between the two ends. CDR3 DNA sequence: TGCGCCAGCAGCTTGGCCCCCTATCAGGTACCAGATACGCAGTATTTT. Translation: CASSLAPYQVPDTQYF.

This chain connects TRBV29-1 to TRBJ2-5, with 7 positions matching TRBD1. Germline V gene data show CDR1 as SQVTM and CDR2 as ANQGSEA. The ends lost 7 bases at V and 0 bases at J; junction bases unmatched: 23. The CDR3 contains 19 residues. This chain's CDR3 is CSAPVPPGTDRPDQETQYF. The CDR3 nucleotides read TGCAGCGCGCCCGTGCCCCCGGGAACGGACAGGCCTGACCAAGAGACCCAGTACTTC.

This clonotype was observed once. The chain links TRBV7-2 to TRBJ2-5, with D perhaps TRBD2 (5 bases). Germline CDR1 and CDR2: SGHTA and FQGNSA. This CDR3 contains 11 residues. With 5 bases removed from V and 11 bases from J, the gap between germline ends came to 12 bases. The CDR3 region is CASSLSDVQYF. The CDR3 nucleotides read TGTGCCAGCAGCCTTAGCGATGTGCAGTACTTC.

A few counts support this clonotype. The chain uses TRBV5-1 and TRBJ2-1; 9 bases map to TRBD2. In germline, CDR1 is SGHRS, CDR2 YFSETQ. CDR3 size: 16 residues. The ends lost 3 bases at V and 0 bases at J; junction bases unmatched: 4. CDR3 sequence reads: CASSWSGGSSYNEQFF. Here the CDR3 DNA reads TGCGCCAGCAGCTGGAGCGGGGGGAGCTCCTACAATGAGCAGTTCTTC.

The chain is built from TRBV20-1 and TRBJ2-3; D remains ambiguous. Germline V CDR1 and CDR2: DFQATT, SNEGSKA (reference sequence). The CDR3 consists of 14 residues. The V end lost 5 bases, the J end lost 3 bases, and 15 bases lay between the germline ends. CDR3 nucleotides: TGCAGTGCTCCCGGGCCTGTAGCTACAGATACGCAGTATTTT. This gives the protein CSAPGPVATDTQYF.

The V and J genes are TRBV19 and TRBJ2-7, with 7 bases aligning to TRBD1. The DNA end is a closer match to TRBJ2-5, so the J assignment may be wrong. Germline CDR1 and CDR2: LNHDA and SQIVND (reference sequence). CDR3 size: 15 residues. The CDR3 DNA reads TGTGCCAGTAGTACCAGACAGGGACGGGTAGAGACCCAGTACTTC. It encodes CASSTRQGRVETQYF.

The J gene is TRBJ2-1, the V gene TRBV28; 11 bases map to TRBD2. The CDR3 contains 15 residues. Germline V lookup: CDR1 MDHEN, CDR2 SYDVKM. With 4 bases clipped from V and 6 bases from J, the junction kept 5 bases outside the gene matches. The CDR3 loop is CASSYTGLAGNEQFF. The DNA of the CDR3 is TGTGCCAGCAGTTATACCGGACTAGCGGGCAATGAGCAGTTCTTC.

The chain couples TRBV29-1 to TRBJ2-5; D ambiguous. CDR3 length: 14 amino acids. Looked up from germline, CDR1 is SQVTM and CDR2 is ANQGSEA. Trimming cost V 1 base and J 4 bases, with 13 bases left between them. The CDR3 spells CSVEAARKGETQYF. In DNA, the CDR3 is TGCAGCGTTGAAGCGGCGAGGAAAGGAGAGACCCAGTACTTC.

This rearrangement joins TRBV4-1 to TRBJ2-1; D may be TRBD2 (6 bases). V lost 2 bases, J lost 1 base, and 12 bases lay in between. Germline-derived CDR1 and CDR2 are MGHRA and YSYEKL. This CDR3 has 16 residues. CDR3 coding DNA: TGCGCCAGCAGCCAACTGGGGCTAGCGTCCTACAATGAGCAGTTCTTC. Protein sequence: CASSQLGLASYNEQFF.

This clonotype was observed once. The V gene is TRBV2, the J gene TRBJ1-1; 11 nucleotides match TRBD1. This CDR3 comprises 13 residues. The V gene's germline CDR1 is SNHLY and CDR2 FYNNEI. Unmatched junction bases numbered 2, after V lost 7 bases and J lost 4 bases. CDR3 loop: CASTGTGGTEAFF. The CDR3, as DNA: TGTGCCAGCACCGGGACAGGGGGCACTGAAGCTTTCTTT.

There are a few counts of this clonotype. The J gene is TRBJ2-5, the V gene TRBV29-1; no definite D call. Germline V gene sequence: CDR1 SQVTM, CDR2 ANQGSEA. The V gene lost 4 bases and the J gene lost 0 bases, with 9 bases spanning the gap. This CDR3 comprises 13 residues. CDR3 sequence: CSVGTLYQETQYF. In DNA, the CDR3 is TGCAGCGTTGGAACGTTGTACCAAGAGACCCAGTACTTC. Looking up the rest from reference TRBV29-1 and TRBJ2-5 gives the full variable domain: SAVISQKPSRDICQRGTSLTIQCQVDSQVTMMFWYRQQPGQSLTLIATANQGSEATYESGFVIDKFPISRPNLTFSTLTVSNMSPEDSSIYLCSVGTLYQETQYFGPGTRLLVL.

This rearrangement joins TRBV27 to TRBJ2-5; D might be TRBD1 (6 bases). The CDR3 spans 18 residues. CDR1 MNHEY and CDR2 SMNVEV come from the germline V gene (reference sequence). The germline V and J ends were trimmed by 4 bases and 11 bases, with 32 bases remaining between them. The CDR3 DNA reads as TGTGCCAGCAGTTCAGCCGGGACAACAGGGTCCCTTAACAATGAGCAGTACTTC. Protein sequence: CASSSAGTTGSLNNEQYF.

CDR3 sequence reads: CASSLWGSSYNEQFF. Here the CDR3 DNA reads TGTGCCAGCAGCTTATGGGGGAGCTCCTACAATGAGCAGTTCTTC. The rearrangement joins TRBV7-3 to TRBJ2-1; D possibly uses TRBD1 or TRBD2 (5 bases each). The germline V and J ends were trimmed by 2 bases and 0 bases, with 8 bases remaining between them. This CDR3 is 15 amino acids long. From germline, CDR1 is SGHTA and CDR2 FQGTGA.

This clonotype showed up just once. The chain combines TRBV4-3 with TRBJ2-1; D possibly uses TRBD1 or TRBD2 (5 bases each). TRBJ2-7 explains the end of the DNA better; the J call may be wrong. This CDR3 spans 14 amino acids. Germline assignment: CDR1 LGHNA and CDR2 YSLEER. The CDR3 loop reads CASSPSRGNNEQYF. Here the CDR3 DNA reads TGCGCCAGCAGTCCTAGCCGGGGCAACAATGAGCAGTACTTC.

This sequence joins TRBV3-1 and TRBJ2-7, with 12 positions matching TRBD2. Germline-derived CDR1 and CDR2 are LGHDT and YNNKEL (reference sequence). Unmatched junction bases numbered 9, after V lost 2 bases and J lost 7 bases. The length of the CDR3 is 16 residues. The CDR3: CASSQLAGGPSREQYF. CDR3 sequence (DNA): TGTGCCAGCAGCCAACTAGCGGGGGGGCCTTCTCGTGAGCAGTACTTC.

This clonotype has more than one count but fewer than ten. V usage is TRBV20-1 and J usage is TRBJ2-7, with TRBD2 identical over 11 bases. Germline-derived CDR1 and CDR2 are DFQATT and SNEGSKA (reference sequence). V lost 2 bases to trimming and J lost 8 bases; unmatched junction nucleotides: 8. The CDR3 covers 14 residues. As DNA, the CDR3 is TGCAGTGCTAGACCCGAGGTAGCGGGAGGGAAGCAGTACTTC. Translating gives CSARPEVAGGKQYF.

The V call is TRBV15, the J call TRBJ2-7; D gene ambiguous. The CDR3 extends over 11 amino acids. Germline loops: CDR1 LNHNV, CDR2 YYDKDF (reference sequence). Between the trimmed V and J ends, which lost 0 bases and 9 bases, there was a span of 6 bases. The CDR3, as DNA: TGTGCCACCAGCAGAGATGACGGGCAGTACTTC. This translates into CATSRDDGQYF.

The rearrangement joins TRBV6-2 or TRBV6-3 to TRBJ2-4; D unclear. The J call may be faulty, since TRBJ2-7 better matches the DNA end. CDR1 and CDR2 from the germline V gene are MNHEY and SVGEGT. The CDR3 loop spans 14 amino acids. For the CDR3, the DNA is TGTGCCAGCACTCGCGGTTACATTGGCTACGAGCAGTACTTC. Translation gives CASTRGYIGYEQYF.

This clonotype has just a few counts. V gene TRBV29-1 combines with J gene TRBJ2-1, with 11 bases fitting TRBD2. The CDR3 consists of 14 residues. The V and J ends lost 8 bases and 9 bases, in that order; junction bases with no gene match: 12. The germline gives CDR1 SQVTM, CDR2 ANQGSEA. The CDR3 is CSNRLAGRGGEQFF. The CDR3 bases are TGCAGCAACCGACTAGCGGGGAGGGGCGGTGAGCAGTTCTTC.

V usage is TRBV6-1 and J usage is TRBJ2-6; D unresolved. Per germline, CDR1 MNHNS and CDR2 SASEGT. Deletions cut 5 bases from V and 0 bases from J, with 11 bases between. The length of the CDR3 is 16 residues. The CDR3 nucleotides are TGTGCCAGCAGTCAAGGCCTACACTCTGGGGCCAACGTCCTGACTTTC. Translated: CASSQGLHSGANVLTF.

The chain has TRBV25-1 and TRBJ2-3, with no clear D. The CDR3 has 14 amino acids. The V gene lost 3 bases and the J gene lost 5 bases, with 12 bases spanning the gap. Germline CDR1 is MGHDK and CDR2 is SYGVNS. CDR3 region: CASSDPAAVDTQYF. The CDR3 bases are TGTGCCAGCAGTGACCCCGCTGCTGTAGATACGCAGTATTTT.

CDR3: CSASPGQHYEQYF. In DNA, the CDR3 is TGCAGTGCGTCGCCGGGACAGCACTACGAGCAGTACTTC. The J gene is TRBJ2-7, the V gene TRBV20-1; TRBD1 matches at 7 bases. The V gene's germline CDR1 is DFQATT and CDR2 SNEGSKA (reference sequence). The J segment lost 3 bases and the V segment lost 6 bases, leaving 8 bases of the junction unmatched. This CDR3 has 13 residues.